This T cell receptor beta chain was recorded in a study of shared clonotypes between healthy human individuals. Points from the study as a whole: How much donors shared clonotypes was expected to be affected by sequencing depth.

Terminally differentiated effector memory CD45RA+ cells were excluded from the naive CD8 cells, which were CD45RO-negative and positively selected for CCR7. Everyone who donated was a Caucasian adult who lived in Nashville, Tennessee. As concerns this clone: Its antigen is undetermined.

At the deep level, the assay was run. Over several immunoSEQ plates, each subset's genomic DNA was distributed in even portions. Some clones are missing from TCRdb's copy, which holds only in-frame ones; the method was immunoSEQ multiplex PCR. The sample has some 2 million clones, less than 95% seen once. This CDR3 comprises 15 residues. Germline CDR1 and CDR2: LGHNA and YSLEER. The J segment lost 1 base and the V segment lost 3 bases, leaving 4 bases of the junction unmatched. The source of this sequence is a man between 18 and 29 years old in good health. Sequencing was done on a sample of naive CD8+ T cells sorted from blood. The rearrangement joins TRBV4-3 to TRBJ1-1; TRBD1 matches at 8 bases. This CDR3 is CASSQMTGENTEAFF. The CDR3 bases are TGCGCCAGCAGCCAGATGACAGGGGAGAACACTGAAGCTTTCTTT.